The 32 T cell receptor beta chains below all came from one sample that was sequenced in a study of cytomegalovirus exposure and HLA in healthy donors. PCR primers comprised 60 Vbeta and 13 Jbeta primers. TCRdb keeps only in-frame clones here, not all; method: immunoSEQ multiplex PCR. This table has about 150,000 clones, roughly 85% appearing once. The sample consisted of PBMCs. These receptor sequences come from a woman aged 30 to 39 in good health and CMV-seronegative.

The V and J genes are TRBV7-8 and TRBJ2-7, with D unclear. The germline gives CDR1 SGHVS, CDR2 FQNEAQ. Trimming took 1 base from V and 3 from J, leaving 7 bases between them. This CDR3 is built from 13 residues. The CDR3 bases are TGTGCCAGCAGCTTAGGGAACAGCTACGAGCAGTACTTC. It yields the protein CASSLGNSYEQYF.

This chain connects TRBV9 to TRBJ2-3; 11 bases match TRBD2. J lost 2 bases, V lost 2 bases, and 10 bases had no gene match. Germline CDR1 is SGDLS and CDR2 is YYNGEE. The CDR3 covers 18 residues. CDR3 in amino acids: CASSVTELAGGNTDTQYF. The CDR3 DNA reads as TGTGCCAGCAGCGTCACGGAATTAGCGGGGGGGAACACAGATACGCAGTATTTT.

The chain carries TRBV12-5 and TRBJ1-2; 8 nucleotides align to TRBD1. Germline V gene lookup returns CDR1 LGHNT and CDR2 FRNRAP. V lost 1 base to trimming and J lost 2 bases; unmatched junction nucleotides: 0. This CDR3 spans 14 amino acids. Written as DNA, the CDR3 is TGTGCTAGTGGTTTGGGACAGGGGAACTATGGCTACACCTTC. Its translation: CASGLGQGNYGYTF.

This clone appeared once. The chain links TRBV5-6 to TRBJ2-1, with TRBD2 matching over 7 bases. The J segment lost 5 bases and the V segment lost 4 bases, leaving 12 bases of the junction unmatched. Germline CDR1 and CDR2: SGHDT and YYEEEE. The CDR3 sequence is 16 residues long. This CDR3 is CASSTYMSSGHNEQFF. CDR3 coding DNA: TGTGCCAGCAGCACCTATATGTCTAGCGGACACAATGAGCAGTTCTTC.

This sequence joins TRBV11-3 and TRBJ1-6; no firm D call. The CDR3 totals 13 residues. Looked up from germline, CDR1 is SGHNT and CDR2 is YENEEA. V lost 5 bases and J lost 10, with 12 bases in between. The CDR3 loop reads CASSPEGQSPLHF. CDR3 nucleotide sequence: TGTGCCAGCAGCCCGGAGGGTCAATCACCCCTCCACTTT.

This rearrangement joins TRBV18 to TRBJ1-2; possible D gene TRBD1, 5 bases. The CDR3 length is 15 residues. Germline CDR1 and CDR2: KGHSH and LQKENI. Trimming removed 0 bases at V and 5 bases at J, with 13 bases between. CDR3 protein: CASSPPEVGGYGYTF. CDR3 nucleotides: TGTGCCAGCTCACCACCGGAGGTGGGGGGGTATGGCTACACCTTC.

The chain links TRBV9 to TRBJ2-2; 7 nucleotides line up with TRBD1. Germline CDR1 and CDR2: SGDLS and YYNGEE. There are 16 residues in the CDR3. V was pared by 3 bases and J by 2 bases, with 7 bases of the junction left unmatched. The CDR3 nucleotides read TGTGCCAGCAGCGATCCCGGGACAGTAAACACCGGGGAGCTGTTTTTT. The encoded protein is CASSDPGTVNTGELFF.

The chain joins TRBV5-6 to TRBJ1-5; D gene ambiguous. Germline CDR1 is SGHDT and CDR2 is YYEEEE. Trimming shortened V by 0 bases and J by 3 bases, and 7 bases separated the two germline ends. This CDR3 has 14 residues. The CDR3 sequence: CASSLAVSNQPQHF. CDR3 DNA sequence: TGTGCCAGCAGCTTGGCTGTGTCCAATCAGCCCCAGCATTTT.

This sequence joins TRBV6-5 and TRBJ2-5; TRBD1 matches at 7 bases. CDR3 length: 14 amino acids. CDR1 is MNHEY, CDR2 SVGAGI, per germline. V was clipped by 0 bases and J by 7 bases; unmatched bases: 5. CDR3 nucleotides: TGTGCCAGCAGTTACTCTCCGGGACAGATGACCCAGTACTTC. This sequence encodes CASSYSPGQMTQYF.

The chain combines TRBV5-4 with TRBJ2-3, with 8 bases matching TRBD2. The J segment lost 7 bases and the V segment lost 0 bases, leaving 13 bases of the junction unmatched. Per the germline V gene, CDR1 is SGHNT and CDR2 is YYREEE (reference sequence). The CDR3 is 17 amino acids. The CDR3 DNA reads TGTGCCAGCAGCTTGGCGGGGGGGGAAACGCGAGGGTATACGCAGTATTTT. Translating it yields CASSLAGGETRGYTQYF.

V gene TRBV6-5 combines with J gene TRBJ2-7, with a weak D call TRBD1 (6 bases). This CDR3 is built from 15 residues. Germline V gene lookup returns CDR1 MNHEY and CDR2 SVGAGI. V was cut by 4 bases and J by 0 bases, with 13 bases left in between. The CDR3 loop is CASSSDRDISYEQYF. The CDR3 DNA is TGTGCCAGCAGTTCCGACCGGGACATCTCCTACGAGCAGTACTTC.

This chain links TRBV14 with TRBJ1-4, with D possibly TRBD1 on 5 matching bases. Trimming took 4 bases from V and 11 from J, leaving 11 bases between them. This CDR3 has 12 amino acids. CDR1 is SGHDN, CDR2 FVKESK, per germline. This chain's CDR3 is CASSPGGLKLFF. CDR3 nucleotide sequence: TGTGCCAGCAGCCCGGGGGGGTTGAAACTGTTTTTT.

The chain recombines TRBV28 with TRBJ1-2, with unresolved D. The germline V and J ends were trimmed by 3 bases and 4 bases, with 12 bases remaining between them. Germline V lookup: CDR1 MDHEN, CDR2 SYDVKM. This CDR3 contains 14 residues. In nucleotides, the CDR3 is TGTGCCAGCAGTTTGGGTAGGAGGACCTATGGCTACACCTTC. Protein sequence: CASSLGRRTYGYTF.

V and J are TRBV19 and TRBJ1-4, with 7 nucleotides matching TRBD1. V was pared by 7 bases and J by 0 bases, with 5 bases of the junction left unmatched. Germline values: CDR1 LNHDA, CDR2 SQIVND (reference sequence). CDR3 length: 15 residues. CDR3 DNA: TGTGCCAGTACCCTCGGACAGGCAACTAATGAAAAACTGTTTTTT. Amino acids: CASTLGQATNEKLFF.

The V and J genes are TRBV7-9 and TRBJ2-2, with 8 bases aligning to TRBD1. V shed 2 bases and J 5 bases; nucleotides not matched to a gene: 4. CDR3 length equals 15 residues. Germline CDR1 reads SEHNR; CDR2 reads FQNEAQ (reference sequence). The CDR3 DNA is TGTGCCAGCAGCTTACCAGGGGGCCGGACCGGGGAGCTGTTTTTT. It is translated as CASSLPGGRTGELFF.

V is TRBV30 and J is TRBJ1-1; a possible D gene is TRBD1 (6 bases). This CDR3 spans 13 amino acids. V was clipped by 5 bases and J by 3 bases, with 13 bases between them. Germline-derived CDR1 and CDR2 are GTSNPN and SVGIG (reference sequence). CDR3 region: CAWLGRGHTEAFF. CDR3 coding DNA: TGTGCCTGGTTGGGCAGGGGACACACTGAAGCTTTCTTT.

The V and J genes are TRBV5-1 and TRBJ1-1; no reliable D call. The CDR3 covers 13 residues. Germline lookup yields CDR1 SGHRS and CDR2 YFSETQ. V lost 7 bases, J lost 2 bases, and 12 bases lay in between. The CDR3 region is CASAAGFNTEAFF. The DNA of the CDR3 is TGCGCCAGCGCAGCGGGGTTCAACACTGAAGCTTTCTTT.

This chain joins TRBV29-1 and TRBJ1-4; a possible D gene is TRBD1 (5 bases). The germline CDR1 and CDR2 sequences are SQVTM and ANQGSEA. The CDR3 loop spans 16 amino acids. V lost 5 bases to trimming and J lost 4 bases, with 20 bases between them. The CDR3: CSVLTEPGLLNEKLFF. In DNA, the CDR3 is TGCAGCGTTCTTACCGAGCCGGGACTGCTTAATGAAAAACTGTTTTTT.

The V and J genes are TRBV14 and TRBJ1-2; D is unclear. The V gene's germline CDR1 is SGHDN and CDR2 FVKESK. V was pared by 2 bases and J by 5 bases, with 9 bases between. This CDR3 contains 13 residues. The DNA for the CDR3 is TGTGCCAGCAGCCAATCACCCGGGTATGGCTACACCTTC. This sequence encodes CASSQSPGYGYTF. Full variable domain (remainder filled in from reference TRBV14 and TRBJ1-2): EAGVTQFPSHSVIEKGQTVTLRCDPISGHDNLYWYRRVMGKEIKFLLHFVKESKQDESGMPNNRFLAERTGGTYSTLKVQPAELEDSGVYFCASSQSPGYGYTFGSGTRLTVV.

V is TRBV5-1 and J is TRBJ2-2; no clear D. The length of the CDR3 is 15 residues. The germline CDR1 and CDR2 sequences are SGHRS and YFSETQ. Trimming removed 2 bases at V and 0 bases at J, with 8 bases between. CDR3 sequence (DNA): TGCGCCAGCAGCTTCGACACCGCGAACACCGGGGAGCTGTTTTTT. Protein: CASSFDTANTGELFF.

This rearrangement joins TRBV7-9 to TRBJ2-2, with 8 bases matching TRBD1. V shed 5 bases and J 3 bases; nucleotides not matched to a gene: 5. This CDR3 contains 15 residues. Per germline, CDR1 SEHNR and CDR2 FQNEAQ (reference sequence). The CDR3 protein is CASSMRTGHTGELFF. The CDR3 DNA sequence: TGTGCCAGCAGCATGAGGACAGGGCACACCGGGGAGCTGTTTTTT.

The chain couples TRBV10-3 to TRBJ2-3; D unclear. The CDR3 has 13 residues. Germline V gene sequence: CDR1 ENHRY, CDR2 SYGVKD. Trimming removed 4 bases at V and 1 base at J, with 6 bases between. The CDR3 bases are TGTGCCATCAGTGCCCCTCGCACAGATACGCAGTATTTT. It translates to CAISAPRTDTQYF.

The J gene is TRBJ2-5, the V gene TRBV25-1; TRBD2 matches 9 bases. J lost 5 bases, V lost 3 bases, and 16 bases had no gene match. This CDR3 is built from 18 residues. Germline V lookup: CDR1 MGHDK, CDR2 SYGVNS. This CDR3 is CASSDPRRGGAFTETQYF. In DNA, the CDR3 is TGTGCCAGCAGTGACCCTCGGCGGGGGGGCGCCTTTACGGAGACCCAGTACTTC.

This chain connects TRBV7-8 to TRBJ2-1, with D hard to call. CDR1 is SGHVS and CDR2 is FQNEAQ in the germline V gene. The CDR3 sequence is 12 residues long. Between the trimmed V and J ends, which lost 1 base and 8 bases, there was a span of 6 bases. CDR3 sequence (DNA): TGTGCCAGCAGCTTAGTGGCGGATGAGCAGTTCTTC. Its protein product is CASSLVADEQFF.

This chain uses TRBV19 with TRBJ2-1, with 8 bases lining up with TRBD1. Germline loops: CDR1 LNHDA, CDR2 SQIVND (reference sequence). The length of the CDR3 is 13 residues. Germline trimming cut 2 bases from V and 7 bases from J; bases unmatched to any gene: 1. In nucleotides, the CDR3 is TGTGCCAGTAGTATAAGGACAGGGAATGAGCAGTTCTTC. Translation: CASSIRTGNEQFF. Full variable domain (outside the CDR3, taken from reference TRBV19 and TRBJ2-1): DGGITQSPKYLFRKEGQNVTLSCEQNLNHDAMYWYRQDPGQGLRLIYYSQIVNDFQKGDIAEGYSVSREKKESFPLTVTSAQKNPTAFYLCASSIRTGNEQFFGPGTRLTVL.

The V call is TRBV6-1, the J call TRBJ1-2; maybe TRBD1 (6 bases). With 6 bases removed from V and 5 bases from J, the gap between germline ends came to 13 bases. Germline V gene lookup returns CDR1 MNHNS and CDR2 SASEGT. The CDR3 is 13 residues long. The CDR3 loop reads CASRDSSGYGYTF. The CDR3 nucleotides read TGTGCCAGCAGGGACAGTAGCGGGTATGGCTACACCTTC.

This rearrangement joins TRBV6-1 to TRBJ1-2, with TRBD1 identical over 8 bases. The CDR3 extends over 13 amino acids. Germline assignment: CDR1 MNHNS and CDR2 SASEGT. The V segment lost 6 bases and the J segment 3 bases; nucleotides outside the gene matches: 3. The CDR3 reads CASSPRGHYGYTF. The CDR3, as DNA: TGTGCCAGCAGCCCCAGGGGGCACTATGGCTACACCTTC.

The gene calls are TRBV15 and TRBJ1-2; the match to TRBD1 covers 7 bases. The CDR3 length is 15 residues. Trimming removed 5 bases from V and 3 bases from J; junction bases left unmatched: 9. Looked up from germline, CDR1 is LNHNV and CDR2 is YYDKDF (reference sequence). The CDR3 region is CATSLPGQRYYGYTF. The CDR3 nucleotides read TGTGCCACCAGCCTCCCGGGACAGCGCTACTATGGCTACACCTTC. The complete variable domain, with remaining parts taken from reference TRBV15 and TRBJ1-2, reads DAMVIQNPRYQVTQFGKPVTLSCSQTLNHNVMYWYQQKSSQAPKLLFHYYDKDFNNEADTPDNFQSRRPNTSFCFLDIRSPGLGDTAMYLCATSLPGQRYYGYTFGSGTRLTVV.

The chain has TRBV6-5 and TRBJ2-3; D gene unclear. CDR3 length equals 15 residues. Germline loops: CDR1 MNHEY, CDR2 SVGAGI. V was clipped by 2 bases and J by 7 bases, with 16 bases between them. The CDR3 spells CASSYSKLVAYTQYF. The CDR3 coding sequence is TGTGCCAGCAGTTACAGTAAACTTGTCGCGTATACGCAGTATTTT.

The chain carries TRBV19 and TRBJ1-1, with a weak D call TRBD1 (5 bases). This CDR3 has 14 residues. From germline, CDR1 is LNHDA and CDR2 SQIVND (reference sequence). Deletions cut 0 bases from V and 5 bases from J, with 10 bases between. The CDR3 DNA sequence: TGTGCCAGTAGTATAGAGGGGGGAAGTACTGAAGCTTTCTTT. This translates into CASSIEGGSTEAFF.

Details on this clone: One end of the junction is discordant with germline, which a read error may explain. The gene calls are TRBV4-2 and TRBJ1-2; weak D call: TRBD1 (6 bases). Germline lookup yields CDR1 LGHNA and CDR2 YNFKEQ. The CDR3 runs to 15 residues. CDR3 loop: CASSRGQPSGYGYNF. CDR3 nucleotide sequence: TGTGCCAGCAGCAGGGGACAACCGAGTGGCTATGGCTACAACTTC.

V is TRBV6-5 and J is TRBJ1-1; no definite D call. V lost 7 bases and J lost 1, with 13 bases in between. Germline V gene data show CDR1 as MNHEY and CDR2 as SVGAGI. CDR3 size: 14 residues. This chain's CDR3 is CASKDGLQNTEAFF. CDR3 in DNA: TGTGCCAGCAAGGACGGACTGCAGAACACTGAAGCTTTCTTT.